The entry below gives a single TCR beta chain sequence along with its context. One junction end disagrees with the germline gene, perhaps due to a read error. Methods used by the authors: Reference gene primers were amplified, and this amplification served to estimate nucleated cell counts. TCRdb's copy holds only in-frame clones and misses some; the assay was immunoSEQ multiplex PCR. The V and J calls and the clone size are those of that table, but D and trimming were determined from the DNA. The sample contains 330,000 or so clones, roughly 90% of which appear only once. The data belong to a study of blood T cell repertoires in COVID-19. The wider study: There were acute and convalescent COVID-19 samples, and they came from the United States, Italy and Spain. T cells, B-cell-depleted T cells, or PBMCs supplied cDNA or gDNA.

CDR3 size: 14 residues. Germline CDR1 and CDR2: SSHAT and FNYEAQ (reference sequence). This sequence was found in a woman aged 55-69 years with COVID-19, enrolled during active disease. Sample: peripheral blood. The chain couples TRBV7-7 to TRBJ2-5, with TRBD1 matching 10 bases. Here the CDR3 reads CASSLTGGAETQYF. As DNA, the CDR3 is TGTGCTAGCAGCTTGACAGGGGGCGCAGAGACCCAGTACTTC.